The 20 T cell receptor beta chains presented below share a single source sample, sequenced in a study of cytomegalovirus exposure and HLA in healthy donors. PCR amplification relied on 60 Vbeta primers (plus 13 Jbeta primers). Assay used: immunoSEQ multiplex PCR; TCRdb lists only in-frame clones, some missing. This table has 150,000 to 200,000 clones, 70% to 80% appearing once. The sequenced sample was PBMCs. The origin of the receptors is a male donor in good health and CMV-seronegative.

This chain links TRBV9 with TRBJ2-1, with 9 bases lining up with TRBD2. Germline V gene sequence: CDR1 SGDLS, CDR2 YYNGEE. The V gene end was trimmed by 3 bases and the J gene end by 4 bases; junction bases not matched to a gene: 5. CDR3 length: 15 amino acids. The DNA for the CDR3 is TGTGCCAGCAGCGAGACTAGCGGAACATACAATGAGCAGTTCTTC. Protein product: CASSETSGTYNEQFF.

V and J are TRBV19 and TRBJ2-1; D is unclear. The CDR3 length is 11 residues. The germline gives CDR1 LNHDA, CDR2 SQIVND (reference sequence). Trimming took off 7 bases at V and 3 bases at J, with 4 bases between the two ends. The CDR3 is CASTNYNEQFF. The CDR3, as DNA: TGTGCCAGTACCAACTACAATGAGCAGTTCTTC.

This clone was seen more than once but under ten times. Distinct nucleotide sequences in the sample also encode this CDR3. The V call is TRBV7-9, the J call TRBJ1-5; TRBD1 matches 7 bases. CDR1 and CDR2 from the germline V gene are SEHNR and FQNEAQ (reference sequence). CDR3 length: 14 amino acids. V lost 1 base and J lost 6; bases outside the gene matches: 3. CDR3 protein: CASSLGQGGQPQHF. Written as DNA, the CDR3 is TGTGCCAGCAGCTTAGGACAGGGTGGTCAGCCCCAGCATTTT.

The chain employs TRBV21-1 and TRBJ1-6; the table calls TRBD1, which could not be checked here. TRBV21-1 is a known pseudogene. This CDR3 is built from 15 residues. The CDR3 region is CASSIGQGVYSPLHF. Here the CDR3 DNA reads TGTGCCAGCAGCATCGGACAGGGGGTATACTCACCCCTCCACTTT.

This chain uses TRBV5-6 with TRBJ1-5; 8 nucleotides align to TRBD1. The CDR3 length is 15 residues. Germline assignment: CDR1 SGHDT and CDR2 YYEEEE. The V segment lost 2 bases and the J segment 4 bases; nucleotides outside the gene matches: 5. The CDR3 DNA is TGTGCCAGCAGCTTCGGCAGGGGGCGTAATCAGCCCCAGCATTTT. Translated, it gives CASSFGRGRNQPQHF.

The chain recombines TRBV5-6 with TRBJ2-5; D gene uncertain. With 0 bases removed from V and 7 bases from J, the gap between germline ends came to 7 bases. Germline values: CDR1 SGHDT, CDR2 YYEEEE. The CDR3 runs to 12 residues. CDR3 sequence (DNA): TGTGCCAGCAGCTTGGGATCGGTGACCCAGTACTTC. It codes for CASSLGSVTQYF.

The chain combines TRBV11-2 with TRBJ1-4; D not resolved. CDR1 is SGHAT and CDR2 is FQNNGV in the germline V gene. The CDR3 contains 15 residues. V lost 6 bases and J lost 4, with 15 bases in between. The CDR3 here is CASRLGLTDNEKLFF. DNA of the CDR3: TGTGCCAGCAGACTAGGACTGACTGATAATGAAAAACTGTTTTTT.

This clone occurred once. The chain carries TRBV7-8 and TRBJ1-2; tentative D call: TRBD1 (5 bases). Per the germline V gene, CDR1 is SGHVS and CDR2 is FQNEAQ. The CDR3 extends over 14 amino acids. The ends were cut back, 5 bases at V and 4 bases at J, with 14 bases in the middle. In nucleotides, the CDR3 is TGTGCCAGCAGCCCCCTGGGGCGTTTCTATGGCTACACCTTC. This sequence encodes CASSPLGRFYGYTF.

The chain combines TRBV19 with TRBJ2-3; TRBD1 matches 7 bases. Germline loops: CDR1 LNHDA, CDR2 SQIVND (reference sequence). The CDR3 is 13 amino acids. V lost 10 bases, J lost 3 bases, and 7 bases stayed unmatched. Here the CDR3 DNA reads TGTGCCACCAGACCGACAGGGACAGATACGCAGTATTTT. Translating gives CATRPTGTDTQYF.

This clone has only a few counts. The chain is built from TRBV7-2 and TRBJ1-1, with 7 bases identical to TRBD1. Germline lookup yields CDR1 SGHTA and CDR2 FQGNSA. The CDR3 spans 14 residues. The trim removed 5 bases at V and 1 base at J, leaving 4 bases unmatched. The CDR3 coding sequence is TGTGCCAGCAGCCTGGACAGGTGGAACACTGAAGCTTTCTTT. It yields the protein CASSLDRWNTEAFF. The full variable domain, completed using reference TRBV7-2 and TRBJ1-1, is GAGVSQSPSNKVTEKGKDVELRCDPISGHTALYWYRQSLGQGLEFLIYFQGNSAPDKSGLPSDRFSAERTGGSVSTLTIQRTQQEDSAVYLCASSLDRWNTEAFFGQGTRLTVV.

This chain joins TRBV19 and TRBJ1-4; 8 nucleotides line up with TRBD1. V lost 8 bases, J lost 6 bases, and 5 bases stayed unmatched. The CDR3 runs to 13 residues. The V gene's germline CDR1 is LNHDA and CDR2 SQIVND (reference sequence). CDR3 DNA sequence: TGTGCCAGTTTTGGACAGGGAGATGAAAAACTGTTTTTT. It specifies CASFGQGDEKLFF.

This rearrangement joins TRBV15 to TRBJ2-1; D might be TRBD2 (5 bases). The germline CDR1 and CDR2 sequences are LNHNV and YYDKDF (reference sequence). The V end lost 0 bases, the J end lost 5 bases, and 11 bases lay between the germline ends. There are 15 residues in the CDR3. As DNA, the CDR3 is TGTGCCACCAGCAGAGAACGGGAAGGTAACAATGAGCAGTTCTTC. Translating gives CATSREREGNNEQFF.

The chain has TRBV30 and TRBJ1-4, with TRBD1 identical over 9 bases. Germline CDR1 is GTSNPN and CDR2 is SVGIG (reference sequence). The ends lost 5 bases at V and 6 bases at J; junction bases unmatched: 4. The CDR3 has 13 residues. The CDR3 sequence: CAWGQGQDEKLFF. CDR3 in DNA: TGTGCCTGGGGACAGGGGCAGGATGAAAAACTGTTTTTT.

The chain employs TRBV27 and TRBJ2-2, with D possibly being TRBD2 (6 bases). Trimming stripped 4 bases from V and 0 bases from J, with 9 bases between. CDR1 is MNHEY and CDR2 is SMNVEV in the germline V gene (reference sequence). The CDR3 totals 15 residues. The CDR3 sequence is CASSWGGANTGELFF. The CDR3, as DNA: TGTGCCAGCAGTTGGGGCGGGGCGAACACCGGGGAGCTGTTTTTT.

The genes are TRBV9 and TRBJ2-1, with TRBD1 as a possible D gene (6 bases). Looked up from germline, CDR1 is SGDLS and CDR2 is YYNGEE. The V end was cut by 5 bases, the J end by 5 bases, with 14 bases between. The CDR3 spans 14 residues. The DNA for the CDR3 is TGTGCCAGCAGTGCCACAGGGTCCAACAATGAGCAGTTCTTC. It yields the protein CASSATGSNNEQFF.

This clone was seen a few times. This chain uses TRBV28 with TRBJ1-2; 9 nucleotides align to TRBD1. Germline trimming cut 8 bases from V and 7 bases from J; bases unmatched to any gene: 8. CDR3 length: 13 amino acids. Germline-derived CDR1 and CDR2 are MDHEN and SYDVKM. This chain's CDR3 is CASRRDRVSGYTF. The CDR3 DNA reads TGTGCCAGCCGTCGGGACAGGGTTTCTGGCTACACCTTC.

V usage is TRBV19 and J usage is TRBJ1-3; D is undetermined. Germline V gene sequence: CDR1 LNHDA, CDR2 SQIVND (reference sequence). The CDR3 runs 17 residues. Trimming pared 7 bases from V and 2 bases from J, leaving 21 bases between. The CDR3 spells CASTTMWRGAPGNTIYF. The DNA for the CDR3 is TGTGCCAGTACCACCATGTGGCGGGGAGCACCTGGAAACACCATATATTTT. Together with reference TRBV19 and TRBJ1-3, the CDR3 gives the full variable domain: DGGITQSPKYLFRKEGQNVTLSCEQNLNHDAMYWYRQDPGQGLRLIYYSQIVNDFQKGDIAEGYSVSREKKESFPLTVTSAQKNPTAFYLCASTTMWRGAPGNTIYFGEGSWLTVV.

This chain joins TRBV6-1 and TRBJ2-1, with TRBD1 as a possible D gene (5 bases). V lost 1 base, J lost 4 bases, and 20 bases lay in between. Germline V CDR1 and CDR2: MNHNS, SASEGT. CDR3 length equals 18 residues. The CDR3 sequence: CASSEESLGQGGYNEQFF. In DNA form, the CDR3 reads TGTGCCAGCAGTGAAGAATCGTTGGGGCAGGGTGGGTACAATGAGCAGTTCTTC.

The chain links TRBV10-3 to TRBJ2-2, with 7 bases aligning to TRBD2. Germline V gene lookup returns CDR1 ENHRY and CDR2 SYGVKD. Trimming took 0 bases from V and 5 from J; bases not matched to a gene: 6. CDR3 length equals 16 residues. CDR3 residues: CAISESPGGGTGELFF. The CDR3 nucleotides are TGTGCCATCAGTGAGTCCCCCGGGGGAGGGACCGGGGAGCTGTTTTTT.

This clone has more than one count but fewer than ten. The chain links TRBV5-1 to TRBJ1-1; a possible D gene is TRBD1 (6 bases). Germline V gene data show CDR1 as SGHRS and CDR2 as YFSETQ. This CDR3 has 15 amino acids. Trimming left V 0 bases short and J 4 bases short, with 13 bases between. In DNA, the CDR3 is TGCGCCAGCAGCTTGGAAGGACAGTACCGCACTGAAGCTTTCTTT. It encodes CASSLEGQYRTEAFF. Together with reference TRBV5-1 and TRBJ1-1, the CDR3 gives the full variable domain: KAGVTQTPRYLIKTRGQQVTLSCSPISGHRSVSWYQQTPGQGLQFLFEYFSETQRNKGNFPGRFSGRQFSNSRSEMNVSTLELGDSALYLCASSLEGQYRTEAFFGQGTRLTVV.